One and the same sample provided the 16 T cell receptor beta chains below, sequenced in a study of blood T cell repertoires in COVID-19. Profiled with immunoSEQ multiplex PCR; TCRdb holds only in-frame clones, not every one. The sample consists of 280,000 or so clones, around 88% of them appearing once. Sequenced input: peripheral blood. The receptors shown here come from a woman in her 30s who had recovered from COVID-19.

This chain joins TRBV5-1 and TRBJ2-2; tentative D call: TRBD1 (5 bases). The CDR3 spans 16 residues. Germline V gene lookup returns CDR1 SGHRS and CDR2 YFSETQ. V was pared by 2 bases and J by 4 bases, with 15 bases between. The CDR3 bases are TGCGCCAGCAGCTTAGGGCGGCTAAGGGGCACCGGGGAGCTGTTTTTT. Protein sequence: CASSLGRLRGTGELFF.

The V call is TRBV4-3, the J call TRBJ1-4; 7 positions match TRBD1. With V trimmed by 5 bases and J by 6 bases, 6 bases remained unmatched. Germline V lookup: CDR1 LGHNA, CDR2 YSLEER. The CDR3 covers 14 residues. CDR3 region: CASSDPGGYEKLFF. Written as DNA, the CDR3 is TGCGCCAGCAGCGACCCAGGGGGGTATGAAAAACTGTTTTTT.

This clone was observed a single time. V and J are TRBV14 and TRBJ1-1; D gene ambiguous. CDR1 is SGHDN, CDR2 FVKESK, per germline. The V gene lost 0 bases and the J gene lost 13 bases, with 15 bases spanning the gap. The CDR3 consists of 13 residues. CDR3 in DNA: TGTGCCAGCAGCCAAGAGATCGCAAGCCCTGGTTTCTTT. Residues: CASSQEIASPGFF.

The chain uses TRBV11-3 and TRBJ2-7; 7 bases align to TRBD1. This CDR3 region has 15 residues. V lost 5 bases and J lost 3; bases outside the gene matches: 10. CDR1 and CDR2 from the germline V gene are SGHNT and YENEEA. The CDR3 DNA follows: TGTGCCAGCAGCCTATCCGGGACAGCCATCTACGAGCAGTACTTC. This encodes CASSLSGTAIYEQYF.

The chain links TRBV7-2 to TRBJ2-3; 8 bases are shared with TRBD2. CDR1 and CDR2 from the germline V gene are SGHTA and FQGNSA. The trim removed 5 bases at V and 5 bases at J, leaving 9 bases unmatched. The CDR3 spans 15 residues. The CDR3 nucleotides read TGTGCCAGCAGCCCACCCGGGGGGGCCAAAGATACGCAGTATTTT. Protein: CASSPPGGAKDTQYF. The full variable domain, in which reference TRBV7-2 and TRBJ2-3 provide the parts outside the CDR3, is GAGVSQSPSNKVTEKGKDVELRCDPISGHTALYWYRQSLGQGLEFLIYFQGNSAPDKSGLPSDRFSAERTGGSVSTLTIQRTQQEDSAVYLCASSPPGGAKDTQYFGPGTRLTVL.

In this sample, this clone turned up once. This rearrangement joins TRBV7-3 to TRBJ2-3, with a possible D match to TRBD1 (6 bases). The CDR3 extends over 16 amino acids. Germline V gene sequence: CDR1 SGHTA, CDR2 FQGTGA. The V end lost 1 base, the J end lost 0 bases, and 11 bases lay between the germline ends. The CDR3, as DNA: TGTGCCAGCAGCTTAAGTGTGGGGGCGAGCACAGATACGCAGTATTTT. This gives the protein CASSLSVGASTDTQYF.

The chain carries TRBV2 and TRBJ1-2; D is perhaps TRBD1 (6 bases). Germline CDR1 and CDR2: SNHLY and FYNNEI. The CDR3 consists of 16 residues. V dropped 7 bases and J dropped 1 base, with 19 bases sitting between them. In nucleotides, the CDR3 is TGTGCCAGCATTGCACAGGGATTGGGGCATAACTATGGCTACACCTTC. Residues: CASIAQGLGHNYGYTF. The full variable domain, rest sourced from reference TRBV2 and TRBJ1-2, is EPEVTQTPSHQVTQMGQEVILRCVPISNHLYFYWYRQILGQKVEFLVSFYNNEISEKSEIFDDQFSVERPDGSNFTLKIRSTKLEDSAMYFCASIAQGLGHNYGYTFGSGTRLTVV.

This chain uses TRBV10-3 with TRBJ2-7, with 8 bases identical to TRBD1. Germline V gene data show CDR1 as ENHRY and CDR2 as SYGVKD. Trimming took 5 bases from V and 5 from J; bases not matched to a gene: 8. The CDR3 loop spans 14 amino acids. The CDR3 DNA sequence: TGTGCCATCAGTCCGGACAGGGTCCCCCACGAGCAGTACTTC. Translating it yields CAISPDRVPHEQYF.

This sequence joins TRBV19 and TRBJ1-2; TRBD1 matches 10 bases. The length of the CDR3 is 16 residues. Trimming cost V 5 bases and J 8 bases; bases outside gene matches: 14. Germline assignment: CDR1 LNHDA and CDR2 SQIVND (reference sequence). In DNA, the CDR3 is TGTGCCAGTAGTGCGGACCCACGGACAGGGGGAGGCGGCTACACCTTC. Protein sequence: CASSADPRTGGGGYTF.

V is TRBV6-5 and J is TRBJ1-1; the match to TRBD1 covers 7 bases. CDR1 is MNHEY and CDR2 is SVGAGI in the germline V gene. Germline trimming cut 8 bases from V and 5 bases from J; bases unmatched to any gene: 2. This CDR3 comprises 11 residues. This chain's CDR3 is CASGRGTEAFF. CDR3 in DNA: TGTGCCAGCGGCAGGGGGACTGAAGCTTTCTTT.

With respect to this clone: Sequence at one end of the junction differs from germline and may be a read error. V is TRBV19 and J is TRBJ1-2, with TRBD1 identical over 8 bases. This CDR3 contains 16 residues. From germline, CDR1 is LNHDA and CDR2 SQIVND (reference sequence). The CDR3 sequence is CASSIASTGVNSGYTF. CDR3 bases: TGTGCCAGTAGTATTGCCTCGACAGGGGTTAACTCTGGCTACACCTTC.

This rearrangement joins TRBV5-1 to TRBJ1-1, with D unclear. Trimming took 1 base from V and 2 from J, leaving 9 bases between them. This CDR3 comprises 14 residues. Germline CDR1 is SGHRS and CDR2 is YFSETQ. The chain's CDR3 is CASSLQSGNTEAFF. The CDR3 bases are TGCGCCAGCAGCTTGCAATCAGGAAACACTGAAGCTTTCTTT.

V and J are TRBV12-3 or TRBV12-4 and TRBJ1-1; tentatively, D is TRBD1 (5 bases). V lost 6 bases, J lost 6 bases, and 14 bases lay in between. The CDR3 is made up of 13 amino acids. CDR3 residues: CASRPRRGAEAFF. The CDR3 DNA sequence: TGTGCCAGCAGACCCAGAAGGGGCGCTGAAGCTTTCTTT.

The chain carries TRBV7-2 and TRBJ2-7; 14 bases match TRBD2. The CDR3 is made up of 16 amino acids. Trimming at V came to 5 bases and at J to 2 bases, leaving 5 bases not matched to a gene. Looked up from germline, CDR1 is SGHTA and CDR2 is FQGNSA. Written as DNA, the CDR3 is TGTGCCAGCAGCCCAAGACTAGCGGGGGGGCCCTACGAGCAGTACTTC. Translating it yields CASSPRLAGGPYEQYF.

The CDR3 here is CASSWNRGEQYF. CDR3 DNA sequence: TGTGCCAGCAGCTGGAACAGGGGCGAGCAGTACTTC. The chain has TRBV7-2 and TRBJ2-7; 7 bases are a match to TRBD1. Trimming cost V 4 bases and J 6 bases; bases outside gene matches: 3. Germline-derived CDR1 and CDR2 are SGHTA and FQGNSA. This CDR3 is built from 12 residues. Variable domain in full (rest from reference TRBV7-2 and TRBJ2-7): GAGVSQSPSNKVTEKGKDVELRCDPISGHTALYWYRQSLGQGLEFLIYFQGNSAPDKSGLPSDRFSAERTGGSVSTLTIQRTQQEDSAVYLCASSWNRGEQYFGPGTRLTVT.

The rearrangement uses TRBV24-1 and TRBJ2-5, with a tentative D call TRBD2 (6 bases). Trimming left V 1 base short and J 2 bases short, with 7 bases between. From germline, CDR1 is KGHDR and CDR2 SFDVKD. The CDR3 extends over 14 amino acids. The CDR3 spells CATSDFGGQETQYF. The CDR3, as DNA: TGTGCCACCAGTGATTTTGGGGGGCAAGAGACCCAGTACTTC.